These 30 T cell receptor beta chains were sequenced from one sample in a study of shared clonotypes between healthy human individuals. Data came from immunoSEQ multiplex PCR; TCRdb stores just in-frame clones and leaves some out. The repertoire holds 2 million to 2.5 million clones, with 93% as singletons. Sequenced input: naive CD4+ T cells from PBMCs. The subset: CD45RA+ positively selected. These receptors were obtained from a man aged 18 to 29 in good health. Some clones in this sample may be carry-over from other donors' samples.

The chain joins TRBV5-4 to TRBJ1-2; 11 positions agree with TRBD1. V gave up 3 bases and J gave up 4 bases; unmatched junction bases: 11. This CDR3 comprises 17 residues. The germline gives CDR1 SGHNT, CDR2 YYREEE (reference sequence). The CDR3 DNA is TGTGCCAGCAGCTCAGGACAGGGGGCCTCTATGGGCTATGGCTACACCTTC. Translated, it gives CASSSGQGASMGYGYTF. The whole variable domain, filled in from reference TRBV5-4 and TRBJ1-2, reads ETGVTQSPTHLIKTRGQQVTLRCSSQSGHNTVSWYQQALGQGPQFIFQYYREEENGRGNFPPRFSGLQFPNYSSELNVNALELDDSALYLCASSSGQGASMGYGYTFGSGTRLTVV.

V is TRBV7-9 and J is TRBJ2-7, with D perhaps TRBD2 (6 bases). V shed 5 bases and J shed 1 base, with 15 bases lying between them. Germline loops: CDR1 SEHNR, CDR2 FQNEAQ (reference sequence). The CDR3 runs to 15 residues. In DNA form, the CDR3 reads TGTGCCAGCAGCCCCCGGGGTGCGGGGTCCTACGAGCAGTACTTC. Encoded protein: CASSPRGAGSYEQYF.

This clone came up once. The V and J genes are TRBV6-5 and TRBJ2-7, with D possibly matching TRBD1 (6 bases). The V gene's germline CDR1 is MNHEY and CDR2 SVGAGI. Trimming removed 0 bases from V and 1 base from J, with 13 bases in between. The CDR3 is 16 amino acids. The CDR3 region has the DNA TGTGCCAGCAGTTACTCATCGGCAGGGACATCCTACGAGCAGTACTTC. It yields the protein CASSYSSAGTSYEQYF.

V is TRBV6-6 and J is TRBJ1-4, with TRBD1 matching over 10 bases. The V segment lost 5 bases and the J segment 6 bases; nucleotides outside the gene matches: 9. This CDR3 region has 16 residues. Germline V gene lookup returns CDR1 MNHNY and CDR2 SVGAGI (reference sequence). The CDR3 sequence is CASSAMTGGAYEKLFF. The CDR3 nucleotides are TGTGCCAGCAGTGCAATGACAGGGGGCGCTTATGAAAAACTGTTTTTT.

The table lists this clone with a count of one. This chain links TRBV7-3 with TRBJ2-1, with D possibly being TRBD2 (6 bases). Trimming cost V 5 bases and J 4 bases, with 12 bases left between them. Germline V gene sequence: CDR1 SGHTA, CDR2 FQGTGA. This CDR3 is built from 14 residues. CDR3 sequence reads: CASSTTSSYNEQFF. CDR3 DNA: TGTGCCAGCAGCACGACTAGTTCTTACAATGAGCAGTTCTTC.

The rearrangement joins TRBV10-3 to TRBJ2-3; 11 nucleotides agree with TRBD2. CDR1 is ENHRY, CDR2 SYGVKD, per germline. This CDR3 contains 17 residues. Trimming at V came to 6 bases and at J to 6 bases, leaving 14 bases not matched to a gene. The CDR3 bases are TGTGCCATCAGGCCCCGGGCTAGCGGGAGGTCGGAGGATACGCAGTATTTT. Translated: CAIRPRASGRSEDTQYF.

The V gene is TRBV28, the J gene TRBJ1-6; the D is unclear. Looked up from germline, CDR1 is MDHEN and CDR2 is SYDVKM. The V end lost 5 bases, the J end lost 4 bases, and 21 bases lay between the germline ends. This CDR3 spans 18 amino acids. The DNA for the CDR3 is TGTGCCAGCAGTGGCTGGGCAGCTGCTGATGCTTATAATTCACCCCTCCACTTT. Protein: CASSGWAAADAYNSPLHF.

The chain uses TRBV6-1 and TRBJ1-1, with 8 bases aligning to TRBD1. V trimming: 10 bases; J trimming: 7 bases; junction bases outside the gene matches: 5. Germline assignment: CDR1 MNHNS and CDR2 SASEGT. CDR3 length: 11 amino acids. The CDR3 sequence is CAIRGLDEAFF. For the CDR3, the DNA is TGTGCCATCAGGGGGCTGGATGAAGCTTTCTTT.

This chain connects TRBV18 to TRBJ2-7; TRBD2 aligns across 14 bases. V shed 6 bases and J 5 bases; nucleotides not matched to a gene: 6. CDR3 length equals 15 residues. Per the germline V gene, CDR1 is KGHSH and CDR2 is LQKENI. The CDR3 loop is CASSLTSGRANEQYF. CDR3 bases: TGTGCCAGCTCCCTGACTAGCGGGAGGGCCAACGAGCAGTACTTC.

The V and J genes are TRBV28 and TRBJ2-7, with 8 nucleotides matching TRBD1. The CDR3 consists of 14 residues. The germline V gene has CDR1 MDHEN and CDR2 SYDVKM. Trimming took 2 bases from V and 2 from J; bases not matched to a gene: 2. CDR3 sequence reads: CASSLADRAYEQYF. DNA for the CDR3: TGTGCCAGCAGTTTAGCGGACAGGGCCTACGAGCAGTACTTC.

This sequence joins TRBV4-1 and TRBJ2-3; no definite D call. V lost 4 bases, J lost 4 bases, and 15 bases lay in between. This CDR3 spans 15 amino acids. Germline CDR1 and CDR2: MGHRA and YSYEKL. CDR3 in amino acids: CASSRTPSSPDTQYF. CDR3 bases: TGCGCCAGCAGCCGCACCCCGAGTAGCCCAGATACGCAGTATTTT.

The chain is built from TRBV7-2 and TRBJ1-1; 8 bases align to TRBD1. V shed 6 bases, J shed 4 bases, and the junction held 4 bases outside the gene matches. The CDR3 extends over 13 amino acids. Germline loops: CDR1 SGHTA, CDR2 FQGNSA. This CDR3 reads CASRTRGRTEAFF. CDR3 bases: TGTGCCAGCAGGACCAGGGGGCGCACTGAAGCTTTCTTT.

J is TRBJ2-1 and V is TRBV29-1; 8 bases agree with TRBD1. J was trimmed by 8 bases and V by 3 bases; bases with no gene match: 15. Looked up from germline, CDR1 is SQVTM and CDR2 is ANQGSEA. This CDR3 spans 16 amino acids. The CDR3 spells CSVDDRGQGASDEQFF. The DNA of the CDR3 is TGCAGCGTTGACGATAGGGGGCAGGGGGCTAGCGATGAGCAGTTCTTC.

In this sample, this clone turned up once. The chain recombines TRBV30 with TRBJ2-5; TRBD2 aligns across 9 bases. V lost 3 bases to trimming and J lost 5 bases; unmatched junction nucleotides: 7. CDR1 and CDR2 (germline): GTSNPN, SVGIG (reference sequence). This CDR3 is 14 amino acids long. CDR3: CAWRGSGSLETQYF. As DNA, the CDR3 is TGTGCCTGGAGGGGTAGCGGGAGTCTGGAGACCCAGTACTTC.

The chain uses TRBV4-1 and TRBJ2-2, with TRBD2 identical over 9 bases. This CDR3 is 15 amino acids long. V lost 4 bases and J lost 4; bases outside the gene matches: 4. Germline-derived CDR1 and CDR2 are MGHRA and YSYEKL. DNA of the CDR3: TGCGCCAGCAGCCGGAGGCGGGAGGGCACCGGGGAGCTGTTTTTT. It encodes CASSRRREGTGELFF.

This sequence joins TRBV5-8 and TRBJ2-2; D is perhaps TRBD1 (6 bases). Per the germline V gene, CDR1 is SGHTS and CDR2 is YDEGEE. This CDR3 has 15 amino acids. With 2 bases removed from V and 5 bases from J, the gap between germline ends came to 13 bases. The CDR3, as DNA: TGTGCCAGCAGCTTTGAGGGGGTGATAACCGGGGAGCTGTTTTTT. This translates into CASSFEGVITGELFF.

This clone was seen only once. The rearrangement links TRBV6-5 to TRBJ1-1; possibly TRBD1 for D (6 bases). Trimming took off 2 bases at V and 6 bases at J, with 13 bases between the two ends. This CDR3 contains 14 residues. The germline V gene encodes CDR1 MNHEY and CDR2 SVGAGI. The CDR3: CASSYLYGQPEAFF. Written as DNA, the CDR3 is TGTGCCAGCAGTTACCTCTACGGACAGCCTGAAGCTTTCTTT.

The chain employs TRBV20-1 and TRBJ2-7; D remains ambiguous. V lost 6 bases to trimming and J lost 4 bases, with 10 bases between them. Germline CDR1 is DFQATT and CDR2 is SNEGSKA (reference sequence). The CDR3 extends over 11 amino acids. CDR3 sequence: CSAVGQYEQYF. CDR3 nucleotides: TGCAGTGCCGTCGGCCAATACGAGCAGTACTTC.

For this clone: In the same sample, other DNA sequences code for this CDR3. V gene TRBV2 combines with J gene TRBJ2-3; unclear D gene. V was pared by 7 bases and J by 6 bases, with 5 bases between. Germline CDR1 SNHLY, CDR2 FYNNEI. CDR3 length: 10 amino acids. CDR3 nucleotides: TGTGCCAGCAAAGCCGATACGCAGTATTTT. This gives the protein CASKADTQYF. The full variable domain, its missing parts supplied by reference TRBV2 and TRBJ2-3, is EPEVTQTPSHQVTQMGQEVILRCVPISNHLYFYWYRQILGQKVEFLVSFYNNEISEKSEIFDDQFSVERPDGSNFTLKIRSTKLEDSAMYFCASKADTQYFGPGTRLTVL.

The chain has TRBV29-1 and TRBJ2-1; D uncertain. V was shortened by 1 base and J by 4 bases, with 20 bases between the two germline ends. This CDR3 comprises 17 residues. The germline V gene has CDR1 SQVTM and CDR2 ANQGSEA. The CDR3 DNA reads as TGCAGCGTTGAAGGCAAGATTCGGGCCCCGACATACAATGAGCAGTTCTTC. Protein product: CSVEGKIRAPTYNEQFF.

As concerns this clone: Other DNA sequences in the sample encode the same CDR3. This rearrangement joins TRBV6-5 to TRBJ1-2; unclear D gene. Germline V gene lookup returns CDR1 MNHEY and CDR2 SVGAGI. This CDR3 spans 11 amino acids. The V gene lost 1 base and the J gene lost 8 bases, with 5 bases spanning the gap. This CDR3 reads CASSYLGGYTF. DNA of the CDR3: TGTGCCAGCAGTTACTTGGGGGGCTACACCTTC.

This chain links TRBV7-8 with TRBJ2-1, with TRBD2 identical over 10 bases. The CDR3 sequence is 14 residues long. CDR1 and CDR2 (germline): SGHVS, FQNEAQ. J gave up 4 bases and V 3 bases, and 0 bases lay outside the gene matches. The CDR3 DNA is TGTGCCAGCAGCTTTAGCGGGGGGTACAATGAGCAGTTCTTC. It codes for CASSFSGGYNEQFF.

The chain combines TRBV2 with TRBJ2-7; a weak D match, TRBD2 (6 bases). Between the trimmed V and J ends, which lost 6 bases and 12 bases, there was a span of 18 bases. Germline values: CDR1 SNHLY, CDR2 FYNNEI. The CDR3 is 12 residues long. CDR3 nucleotides: TGTGCCAGCAGAGAGGGACTCCGAATGCTGTACTTC. Protein: CASREGLRMLYF. Full variable domain (rest looked up from reference TRBV2 and TRBJ2-7): EPEVTQTPSHQVTQMGQEVILRCVPISNHLYFYWYRQILGQKVEFLVSFYNNEISEKSEIFDDQFSVERPDGSNFTLKIRSTKLEDSAMYFCASREGLRMLYFGPGTRLTVT.

The chain joins TRBV15 to TRBJ2-5; D is unclear. The germline gives CDR1 LNHNV, CDR2 YYDKDF (reference sequence). Trimming left V 3 bases short and J 9 bases short, with 14 bases between. The CDR3 totals 13 residues. CDR3 region: CATSSSTRGAQYF. The DNA for the CDR3 is TGTGCCACCAGCAGTTCAACGCGTGGGGCCCAGTACTTC.

The sample holds a few counts of this clone. V gene TRBV4-2 combines with J gene TRBJ1-6; D is perhaps TRBD1 (5 bases). This CDR3 spans 17 amino acids. V lost 1 base and J lost 2, with 12 bases in between. The V gene's germline CDR1 is LGHNA and CDR2 YNFKEQ. CDR3 nucleotide sequence: TGTGCCAGCAGCCAAGGGGGCCGAGCAACCTATAATTCACCCCTCCACTTT. This translates into CASSQGGRATYNSPLHF.

The chain carries TRBV28 and TRBJ2-3; tentative D call: TRBD1 (7 bases). The V gene lost 2 bases and the J gene lost 8 bases, with 17 bases spanning the gap. The CDR3 extends over 15 amino acids. Germline assignment: CDR1 MDHEN and CDR2 SYDVKM. The CDR3 loop reads CASSLPGGSAGTQYF. DNA of the CDR3: TGTGCCAGCAGTTTACCAGGGGGGTCCGCTGGTACGCAGTATTTT.

CDR3 residues: CASSPGTSGRTNEQFF. The CDR3 coding sequence is TGTGCCAGCTCACCCGGAACTAGCGGGAGAACAAATGAGCAGTTCTTC. V gene TRBV18 combines with J gene TRBJ2-1; 11 bases map to TRBD2. Per the germline V gene, CDR1 is KGHSH and CDR2 is LQKENI. The V gene end was trimmed by 3 bases and the J gene end by 7 bases; junction bases not matched to a gene: 8. The CDR3 has 16 residues.

The chain has TRBV6-5 and TRBJ1-2; 9 bases line up with TRBD1. This CDR3 is built from 15 residues. Trimming took 4 bases from V and 8 from J; bases not matched to a gene: 11. Germline V gene sequence: CDR1 MNHEY, CDR2 SVGAGI. CDR3 nucleotide sequence: TGTGCCAGCAGTTCTCGAACAGGGGGCGCATGGGGCTACACCTTC. Translated, it gives CASSSRTGGAWGYTF.

The chain couples TRBV11-2 to TRBJ1-1, with D unresolved. Germline assignment: CDR1 SGHAT and CDR2 FQNNGV. The V and J ends lost 1 base and 8 bases respectively, with 11 bases between them. The CDR3 runs 13 residues. CDR3 sequence: CASSLGSGFEAFF. The CDR3 nucleotides read TGTGCCAGCAGCTTAGGTTCCGGCTTCGAAGCTTTCTTT.

The sample holds one count of this clone. The gene calls are TRBV9 and TRBJ2-1; D call uncertain. Germline values: CDR1 SGDLS, CDR2 YYNGEE. The CDR3 extends over 11 amino acids. Trimming removed 3 bases at V and 5 bases at J, with 3 bases between. CDR3 protein: CASSENNEQFF. The CDR3 DNA follows: TGTGCCAGCAGCGAAAACAATGAGCAGTTCTTC.